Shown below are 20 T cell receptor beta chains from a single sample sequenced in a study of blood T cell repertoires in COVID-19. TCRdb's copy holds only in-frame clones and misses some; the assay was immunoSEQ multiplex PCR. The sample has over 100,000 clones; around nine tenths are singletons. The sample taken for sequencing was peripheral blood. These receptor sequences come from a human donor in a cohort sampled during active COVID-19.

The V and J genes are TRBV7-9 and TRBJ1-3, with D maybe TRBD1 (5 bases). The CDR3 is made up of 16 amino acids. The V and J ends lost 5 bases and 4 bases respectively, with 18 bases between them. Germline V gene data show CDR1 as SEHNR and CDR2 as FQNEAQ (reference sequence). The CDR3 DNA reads TGTGCCAGCAGCCCACGGCCGGGGGTGGGAGGAAACACCATATATTTT. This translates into CASSPRPGVGGNTIYF.

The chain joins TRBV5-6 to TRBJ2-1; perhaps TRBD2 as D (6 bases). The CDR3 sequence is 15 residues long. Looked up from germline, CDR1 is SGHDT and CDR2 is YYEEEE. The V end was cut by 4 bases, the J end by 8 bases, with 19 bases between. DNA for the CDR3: TGTGCCAGCAGCCTAGATACTAGCTCGGGCGATGAGCAGTTCTTC. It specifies CASSLDTSSGDEQFF.

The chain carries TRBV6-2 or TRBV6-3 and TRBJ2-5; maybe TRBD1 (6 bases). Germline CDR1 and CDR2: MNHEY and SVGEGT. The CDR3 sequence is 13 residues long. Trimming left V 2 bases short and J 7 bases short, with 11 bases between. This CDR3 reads CASSYQGLRTQYF. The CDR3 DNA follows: TGTGCCAGCAGTTACCAGGGGCTTAGGACCCAGTACTTC.

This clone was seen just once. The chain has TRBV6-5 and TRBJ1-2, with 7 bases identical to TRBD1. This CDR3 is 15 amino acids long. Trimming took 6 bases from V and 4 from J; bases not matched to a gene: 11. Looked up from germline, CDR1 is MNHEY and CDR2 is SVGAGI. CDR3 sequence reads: CASSHPGQSFYGYTF. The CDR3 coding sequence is TGTGCCAGCAGCCATCCGGGACAGTCGTTCTATGGCTACACCTTC.

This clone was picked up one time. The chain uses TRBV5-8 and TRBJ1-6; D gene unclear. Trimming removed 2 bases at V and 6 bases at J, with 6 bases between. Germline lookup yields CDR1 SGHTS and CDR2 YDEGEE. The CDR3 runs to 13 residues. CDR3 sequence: CASSLTVNSPLHF. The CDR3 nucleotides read TGTGCCAGCAGCTTAACAGTTAATTCACCCCTCCACTTT.

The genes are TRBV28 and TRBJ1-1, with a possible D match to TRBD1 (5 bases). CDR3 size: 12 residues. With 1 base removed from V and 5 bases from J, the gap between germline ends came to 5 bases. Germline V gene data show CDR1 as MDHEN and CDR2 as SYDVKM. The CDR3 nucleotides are TGTGCCAGCAGTTTATCAGGGACTGAAGCTTTCTTT. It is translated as CASSLSGTEAFF.

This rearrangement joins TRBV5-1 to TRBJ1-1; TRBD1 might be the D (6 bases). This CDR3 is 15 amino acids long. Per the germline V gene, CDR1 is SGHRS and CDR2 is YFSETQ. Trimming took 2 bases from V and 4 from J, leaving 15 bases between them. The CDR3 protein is CASSLAQGFRTEAFF. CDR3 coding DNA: TGCGCCAGCAGCTTAGCGCAGGGGTTTCGCACTGAAGCTTTCTTT.

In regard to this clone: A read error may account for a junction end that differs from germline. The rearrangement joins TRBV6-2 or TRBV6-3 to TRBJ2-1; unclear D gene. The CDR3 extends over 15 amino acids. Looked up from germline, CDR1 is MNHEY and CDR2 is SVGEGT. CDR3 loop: CASCYGGAQYNEQFF. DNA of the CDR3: TGTGCCAGCTGTTACGGCGGCGCACAATACAATGAGCAGTTCTTC.

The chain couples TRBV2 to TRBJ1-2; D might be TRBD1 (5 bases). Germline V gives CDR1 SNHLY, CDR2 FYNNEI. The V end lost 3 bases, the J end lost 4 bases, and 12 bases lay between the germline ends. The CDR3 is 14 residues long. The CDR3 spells CASSEAGLVYGYTF. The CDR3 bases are TGTGCCAGCAGTGAGGCAGGGTTGGTCTATGGCTACACCTTC.

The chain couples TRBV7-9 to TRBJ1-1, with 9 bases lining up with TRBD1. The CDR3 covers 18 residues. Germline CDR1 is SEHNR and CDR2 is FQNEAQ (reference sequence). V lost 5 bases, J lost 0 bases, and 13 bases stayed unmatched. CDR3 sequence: CASSPLGSGQGLNTEAFF. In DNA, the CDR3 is TGTGCCAGCAGCCCCCTAGGGAGCGGACAGGGGTTGAACACTGAAGCTTTCTTT.

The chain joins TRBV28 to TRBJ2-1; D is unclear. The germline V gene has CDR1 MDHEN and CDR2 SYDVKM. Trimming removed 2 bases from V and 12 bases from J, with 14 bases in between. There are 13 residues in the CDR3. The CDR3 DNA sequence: TGTGCCAGCAGTTTAAATTCGCGGCGGTGGCAGTTCTTC. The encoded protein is CASSLNSRRWQFF.

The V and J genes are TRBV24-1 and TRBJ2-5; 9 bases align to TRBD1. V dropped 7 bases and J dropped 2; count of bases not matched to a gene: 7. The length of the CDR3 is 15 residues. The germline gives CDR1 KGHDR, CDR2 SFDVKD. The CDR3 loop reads CATSPGTGRQETQYF. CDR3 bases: TGTGCCACCAGCCCTGGGACAGGGCGGCAAGAGACCCAGTACTTC.

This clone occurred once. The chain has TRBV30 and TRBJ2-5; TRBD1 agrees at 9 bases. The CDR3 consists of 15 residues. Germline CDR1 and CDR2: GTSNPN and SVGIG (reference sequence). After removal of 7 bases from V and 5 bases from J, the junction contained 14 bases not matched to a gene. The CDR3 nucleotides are TGTGCCTTTGGGGGTGGGACAGGGAAAGAGGAGACCCAGTACTTC. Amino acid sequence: CAFGGGTGKEETQYF. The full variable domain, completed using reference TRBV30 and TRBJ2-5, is SQTIHQWPATLVQPVGSPLSLECTVEGTSNPNLYWYRQAAGRGLQLLFYSVGIGQISSEVPQNLSASRPQDRQFILSSKKLLLSDSGFYLCAFGGGTGKEETQYFGPGTRLLVL.

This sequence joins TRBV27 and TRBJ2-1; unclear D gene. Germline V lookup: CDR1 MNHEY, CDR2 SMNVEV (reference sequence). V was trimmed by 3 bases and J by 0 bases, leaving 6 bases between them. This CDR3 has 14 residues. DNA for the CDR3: TGTGCCAGCAGTTTCTTGAGCTCCTACAATGAGCAGTTCTTC. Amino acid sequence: CASSFLSSYNEQFF.

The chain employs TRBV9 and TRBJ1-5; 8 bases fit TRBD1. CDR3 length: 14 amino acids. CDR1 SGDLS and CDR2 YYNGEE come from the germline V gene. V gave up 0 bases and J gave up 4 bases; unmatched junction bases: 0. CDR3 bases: TGTGCCAGCAGCGTAGGGACAGGGAATCAGCCCCAGCATTTT. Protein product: CASSVGTGNQPQHF.

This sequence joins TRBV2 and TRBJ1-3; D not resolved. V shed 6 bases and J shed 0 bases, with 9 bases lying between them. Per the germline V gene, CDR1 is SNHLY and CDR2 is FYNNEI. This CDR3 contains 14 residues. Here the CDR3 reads CASRRVTSGNTIYF. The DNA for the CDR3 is TGTGCCAGCAGACGAGTAACCTCTGGAAACACCATATATTTT.

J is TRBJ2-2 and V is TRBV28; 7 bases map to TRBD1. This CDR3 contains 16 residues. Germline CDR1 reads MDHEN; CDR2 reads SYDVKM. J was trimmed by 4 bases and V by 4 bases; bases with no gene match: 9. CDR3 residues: CASSSPRTGSTGELFF. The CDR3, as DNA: TGTGCCAGCAGTTCTCCACGGACAGGTAGCACCGGGGAGCTGTTTTTT.

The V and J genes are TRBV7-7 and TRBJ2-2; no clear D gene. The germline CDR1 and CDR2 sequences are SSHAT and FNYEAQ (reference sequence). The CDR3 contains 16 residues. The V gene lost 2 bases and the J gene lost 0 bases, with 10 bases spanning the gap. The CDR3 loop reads CASSLYGGANTGELFF. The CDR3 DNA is TGTGCCAGCAGCTTATACGGTGGAGCGAACACCGGGGAGCTGTTTTTT.

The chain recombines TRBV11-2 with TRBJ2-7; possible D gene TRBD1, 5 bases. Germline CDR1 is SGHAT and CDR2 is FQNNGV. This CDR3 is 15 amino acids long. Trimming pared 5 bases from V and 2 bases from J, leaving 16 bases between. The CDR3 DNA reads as TGTGCCAGCAGCAAAAGCAGGGTTAATACCTACGAGCAGTACTTC. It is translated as CASSKSRVNTYEQYF.

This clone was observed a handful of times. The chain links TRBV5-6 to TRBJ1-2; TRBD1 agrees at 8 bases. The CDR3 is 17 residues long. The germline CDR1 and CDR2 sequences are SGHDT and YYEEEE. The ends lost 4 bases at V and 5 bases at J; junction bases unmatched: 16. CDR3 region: CASSKRTGTRGNYGYTF. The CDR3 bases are TGTGCCAGCAGCAAGAGGACAGGGACAAGAGGAAATTATGGCTACACCTTC.